This T cell receptor beta chain was recorded in a study of STAT5B mutations in CD4+ large granular lymphocyte leukemia. For the study at large: The CDR3 'QG' motif was associated with a particular HLA allele among healthy donors.

This clone was counted a few times. The antigen remains undetermined. CDR1 and CDR2 (germline): SEHNR, FQNEAQ (reference sequence). V was pared by 5 bases and J by 0 bases, with 3 bases of the junction left unmatched. The CDR3 sequence is 15 residues long. Control samples were healthy donors' buffy coats. Data came from immunoSEQ multiplex PCR; TCRdb stores just in-frame clones and leaves some out. The table has 30,000 to 40,000 clones, under 85% seen once. Study-level points and caveats: Patient CD4-sorted repertoires looked more clonal than healthy CD4+ repertoires, even without putative leukemic clones. No patients shared main leukemic clonotypes, though about 24% appeared at low frequency elsewhere.

This sequence originates from a human donor in good health. Sequenced input: CD4+ T cells from blood buffy coats. V usage is TRBV7-9 and J usage is TRBJ2-3, with 9 bases that match TRBD2. The CDR3 nucleotides are TGTGCCAGCAGCACGAGCGGGAGGAGCACAGATACGCAGTATTTT. Its protein is CASSTSGRSTDTQYF.